The 7 T cell receptor beta chains below come from one sample, sequenced in a study of graft-versus-host responses after intestinal transplantation. No antigens are known for them. Here immunoSEQ multiplex PCR was the method, and the copy in TCRdb shows in-frame clones only, minus some. The data contain some 85,000 clones, roughly 92% of them singletons. The sample was unstimulated CD8+ T cells sorted from spleen or lymph node cells, taken before transplant. All receptors derive from a human donor who was the organ donor for an intestinal transplant.

V is TRBV7-9 and J is TRBJ2-7; TRBD2 might be the D (5 bases). The germline V gene has CDR1 SEHNR and CDR2 FQNEAQ (reference sequence). CDR3 length: 13 residues. Trimming took off 2 bases at V and 6 bases at J, with 11 bases between the two ends. The CDR3 region has the DNA TGTGCCAGCAGCTTAACGGGATATCGCGAGCAGTACTTC. Translated: CASSLTGYREQYF.

The V gene is TRBV4-3, the J gene TRBJ2-1; no clear D. The CDR3 contains 13 residues. Trimming stripped 6 bases from V and 0 bases from J, with 6 bases between. In germline, CDR1 is LGHNA, CDR2 YSLEER. CDR3 coding DNA: TGCGCCAGCAGTGATAGCTCCTACAATGAGCAGTTCTTC. Translation gives CASSDSSYNEQFF.

The V and J genes are TRBV9 and TRBJ1-1, with a weak D call TRBD1 (6 bases). The CDR3 contains 14 residues. With 2 bases removed from V and 5 bases from J, the gap between germline ends came to 13 bases. CDR1 is SGDLS and CDR2 is YYNGEE in the germline V gene. CDR3 bases: TGTGCCAGCAGCGTGGGGGGGCTAGAGACTGAAGCTTTCTTT. It is translated as CASSVGGLETEAFF.

The chain uses TRBV7-9 and TRBJ2-5, with 8 positions matching TRBD1. With the DNA end fitting TRBJ2-7 better, the J assignment may be wrong. The CDR3 extends over 15 amino acids. The germline gives CDR1 SEHNR, CDR2 FQNEAQ (reference sequence). CDR3 coding DNA: TGTGCCAGCGGCCAGACCGGGACAGGCTCCTACGAGCAGTACTTC. It yields the protein CASGQTGTGSYEQYF.

The chain uses TRBV7-9 and TRBJ2-5; 11 bases match TRBD2. This CDR3 contains 15 residues. V lost 5 bases to trimming and J lost 2 bases; unmatched junction nucleotides: 4. CDR1 SEHNR and CDR2 FQNEAQ come from the germline V gene (reference sequence). Written as DNA, the CDR3 is TGTGCCAGCAGCGTACTAGCGGGGGTACAAGAGACCCAGTACTTC. Translation: CASSVLAGVQETQYF.

The chain links TRBV19 to TRBJ1-1; D unclear. The CDR3 is 13 amino acids. The V end lost 2 bases, the J end lost 3 bases, and 7 bases lay between the germline ends. Germline CDR1 is LNHDA and CDR2 is SQIVND (reference sequence). This CDR3 is CASSITPDTEAFF. The CDR3 DNA is TGTGCCAGTAGTATAACGCCGGACACTGAAGCTTTCTTT.

The J gene is TRBJ2-7, the V gene TRBV15; 9 bases are a match to TRBD2. The V gene's germline CDR1 is LNHNV and CDR2 YYDKDF (reference sequence). The trim removed 5 bases at V and 3 bases at J, leaving 17 bases unmatched. The CDR3 loop spans 18 amino acids. The CDR3 bases are TGTGCCACCAGCGGTTTAGCGGGGGCCGCCGGGAGCTACTACGAGCAGTACTTC. Translating it yields CATSGLAGAAGSYYEQYF.